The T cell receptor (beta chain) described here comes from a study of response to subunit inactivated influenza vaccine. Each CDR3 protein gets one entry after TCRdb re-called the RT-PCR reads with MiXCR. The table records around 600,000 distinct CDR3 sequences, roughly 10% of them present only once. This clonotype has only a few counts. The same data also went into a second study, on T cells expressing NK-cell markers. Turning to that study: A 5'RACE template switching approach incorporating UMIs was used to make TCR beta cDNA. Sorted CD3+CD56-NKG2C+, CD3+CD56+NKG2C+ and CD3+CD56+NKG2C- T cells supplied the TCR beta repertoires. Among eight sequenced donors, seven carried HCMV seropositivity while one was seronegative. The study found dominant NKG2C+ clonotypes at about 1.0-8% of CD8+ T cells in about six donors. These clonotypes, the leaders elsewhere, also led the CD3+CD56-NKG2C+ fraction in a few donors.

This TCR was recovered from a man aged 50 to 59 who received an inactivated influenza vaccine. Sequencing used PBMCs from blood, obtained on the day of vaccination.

The CDR3: CASSLSTTEAFF. CDR3 coding DNA: TGTGCCAGCAGTTTATCCACCACTGAAGCTTTCTTT. This sequence joins TRBV12-3 or TRBV12-4 and TRBJ1-1; no firm D call. The V and J ends lost 2 bases and 4 bases respectively, with 5 bases between them. The CDR3 spans 12 residues.